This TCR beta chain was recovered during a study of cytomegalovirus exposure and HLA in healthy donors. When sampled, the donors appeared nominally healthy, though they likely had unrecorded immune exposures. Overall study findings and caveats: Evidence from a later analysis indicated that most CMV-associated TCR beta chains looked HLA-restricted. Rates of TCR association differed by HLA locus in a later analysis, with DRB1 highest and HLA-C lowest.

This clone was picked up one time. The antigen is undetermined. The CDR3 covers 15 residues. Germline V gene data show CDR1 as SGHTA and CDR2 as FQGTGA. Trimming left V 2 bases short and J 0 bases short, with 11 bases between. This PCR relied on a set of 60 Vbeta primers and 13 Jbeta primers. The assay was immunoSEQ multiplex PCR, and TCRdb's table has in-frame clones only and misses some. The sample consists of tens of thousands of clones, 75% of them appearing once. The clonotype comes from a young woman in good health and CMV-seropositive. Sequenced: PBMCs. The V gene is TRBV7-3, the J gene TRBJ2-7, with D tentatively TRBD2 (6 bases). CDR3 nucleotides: TGTGCCAGCAGCTTATACGGCGGGACCTCCTACGAGCAGTACTTC. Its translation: CASSLYGGTSYEQYF.